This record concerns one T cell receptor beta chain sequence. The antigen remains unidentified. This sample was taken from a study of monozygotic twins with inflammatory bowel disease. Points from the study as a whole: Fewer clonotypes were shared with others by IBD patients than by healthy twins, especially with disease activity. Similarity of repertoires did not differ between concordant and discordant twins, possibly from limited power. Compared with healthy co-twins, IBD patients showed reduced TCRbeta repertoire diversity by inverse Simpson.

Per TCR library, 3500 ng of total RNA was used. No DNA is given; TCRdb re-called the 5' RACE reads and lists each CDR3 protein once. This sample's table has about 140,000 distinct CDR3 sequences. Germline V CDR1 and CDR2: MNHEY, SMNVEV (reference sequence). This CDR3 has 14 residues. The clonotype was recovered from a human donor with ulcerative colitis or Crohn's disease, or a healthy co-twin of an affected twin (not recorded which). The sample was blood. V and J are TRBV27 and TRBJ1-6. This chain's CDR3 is CASRPGAYNSPLHF.